The 17 T cell receptor beta chains below come from one sample, sequenced in a study of shared clonotypes between healthy human individuals. Assay: immunoSEQ multiplex PCR; the TCRdb copy retains only in-frame clones and omits some. The sample has around 530,000 clones, around three quarters seen once; the top ten hold 12%. Material: PBMCs. Receptor source: a woman in her 40s in good health. Some clones in this sample may be carry-over from other donors' samples.

V is TRBV29-1 and J is TRBJ1-1; D is unresolved. In germline, CDR1 is SQVTM, CDR2 ANQGSEA. The CDR3 contains 13 residues. V gave up 5 bases and J gave up 1 base, with 11 bases separating them. CDR3 sequence reads: CSVWSVGNTEAFF. In nucleotides, the CDR3 is TGCAGCGTTTGGTCCGTGGGGAACACTGAAGCTTTCTTT.

V gene TRBV27 combines with J gene TRBJ1-1; 8 bases are a match to TRBD1. Looked up from germline, CDR1 is MNHEY and CDR2 is SMNVEV (reference sequence). This CDR3 contains 14 residues. Trimming removed 6 bases from V and 4 bases from J; junction bases left unmatched: 7. The CDR3 is CASRKRQGSTEAFF. The CDR3 DNA reads TGTGCCAGCAGAAAAAGACAGGGGAGCACTGAAGCTTTCTTT.

This clone has a single count. V gene TRBV7-2 combines with J gene TRBJ2-7; 7 bases align to TRBD2. J was trimmed by 0 bases and V by 5 bases; bases with no gene match: 7. The CDR3 is 15 residues long. Germline CDR1 SGHTA, CDR2 FQGNSA. DNA of the CDR3: TGTGCCAGCAGCAGCAGAGGGAGGGGCTCCTACGAGCAGTACTTC. Its translation is CASSSRGRGSYEQYF.

The V gene is TRBV11-2, the J gene TRBJ2-2, with D perhaps matching TRBD2 (5 bases). This CDR3 contains 14 residues. In germline, CDR1 is SGHAT, CDR2 FQNNGV. V lost 6 bases and J lost 1, with 9 bases in between. CDR3: CASRDSRNTGELFF. DNA for the CDR3: TGTGCCAGCAGGGACTCCAGGAACACCGGGGAGCTGTTTTTT.

The chain employs TRBV5-1 and TRBJ2-1; D may correspond to TRBD1 or TRBD2 (6 bases each). Between the trimmed V and J ends, which lost 2 bases and 9 bases, there was a span of 15 bases. The CDR3 totals 14 residues. Germline CDR1 is SGHRS and CDR2 is YFSETQ. The CDR3 DNA follows: TGCGCCAGCAGCTTAGGAGGGGAAGGGGGTGAGCAGTTCTTC. It specifies CASSLGGEGGEQFF.

There are a few counts of this clone. The chain is built from TRBV10-3 and TRBJ2-3; D gene uncertain. The CDR3 covers 17 residues. V was cut by 0 bases and J by 0 bases, with 13 bases left in between. The germline V gene encodes CDR1 ENHRY and CDR2 SYGVKD. The CDR3 sequence: CAISESVASDSTDTQYF. In DNA, the CDR3 is TGTGCCATCAGTGAGTCAGTGGCTAGTGATAGCACAGATACGCAGTATTTT.

Remarks on this clone: Germline and junction disagree at one end, which may indicate a read error. Other DNA sequences from this sample encode an identical CDR3 as well. The rearrangement joins TRBV28 to TRBJ1-1, with D unclear. This CDR3 is built from 15 residues. The germline gives CDR1 MDHEN, CDR2 SYDVKM. The CDR3 DNA is TGTGCCAGCAGTTTGAGATCGGGGTGGAACACTGAAGCCTTCTTT. Its translation is CASSLRSGWNTEAFF.

This chain connects TRBV28 to TRBJ1-1; a possible D gene is TRBD1 (5 bases). The CDR3 has 11 residues. Germline V gene data show CDR1 as MDHEN and CDR2 as SYDVKM. Trimming removed 8 bases at V and 8 bases at J, with 12 bases between. This CDR3 reads CASSGGREAFF. CDR3 DNA: TGTGCCAGCTCTGGGGGGAGAGAAGCTTTCTTT.

The V and J genes are TRBV11-3 and TRBJ2-2; 7 nucleotides align to TRBD1. The CDR3 totals 12 residues. The trim removed 8 bases at V and 8 bases at J, leaving 5 bases unmatched. The germline V gene encodes CDR1 SGHNT and CDR2 YENEEA. As DNA, the CDR3 is TGTGCCAGCGGGACAGCAAGGGGGGAGCTGTTTTTT. It codes for CASGTARGELFF.

The genes are TRBV11-3 and TRBJ2-1, with D possibly matching TRBD2 (5 bases). V lost 1 base and J 6 bases, leaving 7 bases between the germline ends. Germline V gene sequence: CDR1 SGHNT, CDR2 YENEEA. This CDR3 spans 13 amino acids. The CDR3 protein is CASSLVGGNEQFF. The CDR3, as DNA: TGTGCCAGCAGCTTAGTCGGAGGCAATGAGCAGTTCTTC.

The chain recombines TRBV7-2 with TRBJ2-7; D not certain. Germline assignment: CDR1 SGHTA and CDR2 FQGNSA. CDR3 length: 13 amino acids. With 1 base removed from V and 3 bases from J, the gap between germline ends came to 7 bases. CDR3 in DNA: TGTGCCAGCAGCTTAGTGGCCAACTACGAGCAGTACTTC. Translation: CASSLVANYEQYF.

This chain links TRBV28 with TRBJ1-2; D ambiguous. This CDR3 is 12 amino acids long. Looked up from germline, CDR1 is MDHEN and CDR2 is SYDVKM. V was pared by 7 bases and J by 1 base, with 7 bases between. The CDR3 here is CASNRNNYGYTF. CDR3 in DNA: TGTGCCAGCAATCGAAATAACTATGGCTACACCTTC.

This clone was detected a few times. The chain employs TRBV4-1 and TRBJ2-5; D call uncertain. The closer fit of TRBJ2-7 to the DNA end suggests the J call may be wrong. The length of the CDR3 is 15 residues. CDR1 is MGHRA, CDR2 YSYEKL, per germline. CDR3 region: CASSQGVRISYEQYF. Here the CDR3 DNA reads TGCGCCAGCAGCCAAGGGGTCAGGATTTCCTACGAGCAGTACTTC.

This clone was detected many times. V usage is TRBV19 and J usage is TRBJ2-7, with D perhaps matching TRBD1 or TRBD2 (7 bases each). CDR1 LNHDA and CDR2 SQIVND come from the germline V gene (reference sequence). The CDR3 covers 12 residues. Deletions cut 6 bases from V and 6 bases from J, with 12 bases between. Here the CDR3 DNA reads TGTGCCAGTAGCCCAGGGGGGGTCGAGCAGTACTTC. Amino acids: CASSPGGVEQYF.

V and J are TRBV5-1 and TRBJ2-7; the match to TRBD2 covers 9 bases. CDR1 is SGHRS and CDR2 is YFSETQ in the germline V gene. The CDR3 is made up of 15 amino acids. J gave up 6 bases and V 5 bases, and 12 bases lay outside the gene matches. The CDR3 region is CASSFSGTSFSEQYF. As DNA, the CDR3 is TGCGCCAGCAGTTTTTCCGGGACTAGCTTTTCCGAGCAGTACTTC.

The rearrangement uses TRBV20-1 and TRBJ2-1; D unresolved. V was cut by 5 bases and J by 3 bases, with 2 bases left in between. The CDR3 runs 10 residues. From germline, CDR1 is DFQATT and CDR2 SNEGSKA (reference sequence). CDR3 sequence reads: CSADYNEQFF. CDR3 nucleotide sequence: TGCAGTGCTGACTACAATGAGCAGTTCTTC.

The chain uses TRBV6-5 and TRBJ2-7, with D perhaps matching TRBD1 (6 bases). V was shortened by 8 bases and J by 3 bases, with 14 bases between the two germline ends. CDR3 length: 13 residues. CDR1 MNHEY and CDR2 SVGAGI come from the germline V gene. CDR3 nucleotide sequence: TGTGCCAGCGGACGGACAGTCAGCTACGAGCAGTACTTC. This sequence encodes CASGRTVSYEQYF.